The 25 T cell receptor beta chains presented below share a single source sample, sequenced in a study of technical replicates of blood from several donors. Only in-frame clones appear in the TCRdb table, and some are missing; sequencing was by immunoSEQ multiplex PCR. This table holds some 68,000 clones, roughly 96% found once. Sequencing used T cells isolated from PBMCs. All receptors come from a human donor in good health.

This chain links TRBV6-1 with TRBJ2-7; D is perhaps TRBD2 (6 bases). Germline V gene data show CDR1 as MNHNS and CDR2 as SASEGT. CDR3 length equals 12 residues. V was trimmed by 8 bases and J by 2 bases, leaving 10 bases between them. The CDR3 sequence: CASEDYPYEQYF. In DNA form, the CDR3 reads TGTGCCAGCGAGGACTATCCCTACGAGCAGTACTTC.

This chain joins TRBV13 and TRBJ2-5; D possibly corresponds to TRBD2 (5 bases). This CDR3 spans 14 amino acids. V was clipped by 4 bases and J by 1 base, with 10 bases between them. Germline CDR1 is PRHDT and CDR2 is FYEKMQ (reference sequence). The CDR3: CASSSLAGQETQYF. The CDR3 nucleotides are TGTGCCAGCAGCTCTCTCGCGGGCCAAGAGACCCAGTACTTC.

The gene calls are TRBV11-2 and TRBJ2-7; 9 positions match TRBD1. The germline gives CDR1 SGHAT, CDR2 FQNNGV. The CDR3 covers 15 residues. V lost 5 bases and J lost 4; bases outside the gene matches: 9. The CDR3 coding sequence is TGTGCCAGCAGCGATGGGACAGGGACTGGTTACGAGCAGTACTTC. Its protein is CASSDGTGTGYEQYF.

V is TRBV19 and J is TRBJ1-5; D is undetermined. Trimming removed 6 bases from V and 3 bases from J, with 12 bases in between. Germline-derived CDR1 and CDR2 are LNHDA and SQIVND (reference sequence). The CDR3 is 14 amino acids. In DNA form, the CDR3 reads TGTGCCAGTAGCCCACAAAGTTACAATCAGCCCCAGCATTTT. Translation: CASSPQSYNQPQHF.

The genes are TRBV10-3 and TRBJ2-1; the D gene is possibly TRBD2 (6 bases). The V gene lost 5 bases and the J gene lost 6 bases, with 14 bases spanning the gap. CDR1 is ENHRY and CDR2 is SYGVKD in the germline V gene. The CDR3 is 14 residues long. The DNA for the CDR3 is TGTGCCATCAGTTTTCGGGAACTAGCCAATGAGCAGTTCTTC. This sequence encodes CAISFRELANEQFF.

On this clone itself: The germline gene is not matched at one end of the junction; a read error may be the cause. The chain carries TRBV29-1 and TRBJ2-7; 9 positions agree with TRBD1. The germline V gene encodes CDR1 SQVTM and CDR2 ANQGSEA. The CDR3 is made up of 16 amino acids. CDR3 amino acids: CSVAPGQGSNNLEEYF. The CDR3 DNA is TGCAGCGTTGCCCCGGGACAGGGCTCCAATAATCTCGAGGAGTACTTC.

The chain uses TRBV11-2 and TRBJ2-2; D is undetermined. CDR1 is SGHAT, CDR2 FQNNGV, per germline. Trimming took 1 base from V and 1 from J, leaving 10 bases between them. The CDR3 spans 16 residues. CDR3 in amino acids: CASSLVLQMNTGELFF. CDR3 DNA sequence: TGTGCCAGCAGCTTAGTATTACAGATGAACACCGGGGAGCTGTTTTTT.

The V and J genes are TRBV5-4 and TRBJ1-1; the D is unclear. The CDR3 has 16 residues. Trimming took off 1 base at V and 0 bases at J, with 13 bases between the two ends. CDR1 and CDR2 (germline): SGHNT, YYREEE (reference sequence). CDR3 in DNA: TGTGCCAGCAGCTTGTGGGCAGCTAACATGAACACTGAAGCTTTCTTT. It yields the protein CASSLWAANMNTEAFF.

The rearrangement links TRBV29-1 to TRBJ1-5; D unclear. Trimming stripped 6 bases from V and 1 base from J, with 13 bases between. Germline values: CDR1 SQVTM, CDR2 ANQGSEA. The CDR3 is 14 amino acids. The CDR3 coding sequence is TGCAGCGTGCCAACCGGGAACAGCAATCAGCCCCAGCATTTT. Its translation: CSVPTGNSNQPQHF. The full variable domain, with the rest looked up from reference TRBV29-1 and TRBJ1-5, is SAVISQKPSRDICQRGTSLTIQCQVDSQVTMMFWYRQQPGQSLTLIATANQGSEATYESGFVIDKFPISRPNLTFSTLTVSNMSPEDSSIYLCSVPTGNSNQPQHFGDGTRLSIL.

The CDR3 reads CASSEGQHHTDTQYF. CDR3 sequence (DNA): TGTGCCAGCAGTGAAGGACAGCACCACACAGATACGCAGTATTTT. The gene calls are TRBV2 and TRBJ2-3; possibly TRBD1 for D (5 bases). Germline values: CDR1 SNHLY, CDR2 FYNNEI. CDR3 length: 15 amino acids. Trimming cost V 1 base and J 2 bases, with 10 bases left between them. Full variable domain (remainder filled in from reference TRBV2 and TRBJ2-3): EPEVTQTPSHQVTQMGQEVILRCVPISNHLYFYWYRQILGQKVEFLVSFYNNEISEKSEIFDDQFSVERPDGSNFTLKIRSTKLEDSAMYFCASSEGQHHTDTQYFGPGTRLTVL.

DNA for the CDR3: TGTGCCAGCAGCCGACCCGGGACTGAATCCTACGAGCAGTACTTC. It translates to CASSRPGTESYEQYF. The V gene is TRBV11-1, the J gene TRBJ2-7; maybe TRBD2 (6 bases). CDR3 length equals 15 residues. Looked up from germline, CDR1 is SGHAT and CDR2 is FQDESV (reference sequence). V was cut by 5 bases and J by 1 base, with 15 bases left in between.

This chain uses TRBV28 with TRBJ2-1, with 9 positions matching TRBD2. The V segment lost 4 bases and the J segment 5 bases; nucleotides outside the gene matches: 15. Germline CDR1 is MDHEN and CDR2 is SYDVKM. The CDR3 contains 18 residues. The CDR3 DNA reads as TGTGCCAGCAGTTCCCCGTTTGGAAGCGGGGGGAACCACAATGAGCAGTTCTTC. It encodes CASSSPFGSGGNHNEQFF.

The chain employs TRBV19 and TRBJ1-1; 7 nucleotides agree with TRBD1. Unmatched junction bases numbered 4, after V lost 5 bases and J lost 10 bases. Germline loops: CDR1 LNHDA, CDR2 SQIVND (reference sequence). The CDR3 is 11 amino acids. The CDR3 here is CASSLGQAAFF. DNA of the CDR3: TGTGCCAGTAGTCTTGGACAGGCAGCTTTCTTT.

The V gene is TRBV11-2, the J gene TRBJ1-2, with D tentatively TRBD1 (6 bases). V was clipped by 1 base and J by 8 bases, with 11 bases between them. This CDR3 comprises 13 residues. From germline, CDR1 is SGHAT and CDR2 FQNNGV. CDR3 DNA: TGTGCCAGCAGCTTAGTGGGGGCGCGGGGCTACACCTTC. As protein: CASSLVGARGYTF.

The rearrangement uses TRBV13 and TRBJ2-3; 12 positions agree with TRBD2. The germline gives CDR1 PRHDT, CDR2 FYEKMQ (reference sequence). After removal of 5 bases from V and 0 bases from J, the junction contained 9 bases not matched to a gene. The CDR3 has 18 amino acids. The CDR3 region has the DNA TGTGCCAGCAGCCTTACTAGCGGGGGGCTCTCTAGCACAGATACGCAGTATTTT. This sequence encodes CASSLTSGGLSSTDTQYF.

The chain links TRBV30 to TRBJ1-2; the D is unclear. The germline V and J ends were trimmed by 2 bases and 8 bases, with 9 bases remaining between them. The CDR3 contains 11 residues. CDR1 is GTSNPN, CDR2 SVGIG, per germline (reference sequence). In nucleotides, the CDR3 is TGTGCCTGGAGTTACAGATTCGGCTACACCTTC. Protein: CAWSYRFGYTF.

The rearrangement uses TRBV28 and TRBJ2-2, with D perhaps matching TRBD2 (6 bases). The germline CDR1 and CDR2 sequences are MDHEN and SYDVKM. The length of the CDR3 is 17 residues. The V end was cut by 5 bases, the J end by 1 base, with 17 bases between. The CDR3 DNA reads as TGTGCCAGCAGTCTGGGTCTCGGGACTGGGAACACCGGGGAGCTGTTTTTT. It yields the protein CASSLGLGTGNTGELFF.

This clone was seen a single time. The V and J genes are TRBV5-1 and TRBJ1-2; 10 bases are shared with TRBD1. Looked up from germline, CDR1 is SGHRS and CDR2 is YFSETQ. The length of the CDR3 is 16 residues. V was clipped by 4 bases and J by 2 bases; unmatched bases: 8. The CDR3, as DNA: TGCGCCAGCAGCCAGAGGGGGACAGGGGAGAACTATGGCTACACCTTC. Residues: CASSQRGTGENYGYTF. Full variable domain (rest looked up from reference TRBV5-1 and TRBJ1-2): KAGVTQTPRYLIKTRGQQVTLSCSPISGHRSVSWYQQTPGQGLQFLFEYFSETQRNKGNFPGRFSGRQFSNSRSEMNVSTLELGDSALYLCASSQRGTGENYGYTFGSGTRLTVV.

V and J are TRBV5-1 and TRBJ1-1; the D gene is possibly TRBD1 (6 bases). CDR1 and CDR2 (germline): SGHRS, YFSETQ. The V end lost 0 bases, the J end lost 3 bases, and 12 bases lay between the germline ends. The CDR3 totals 15 residues. This CDR3 reads CASSLGRGRDTEAFF. DNA of the CDR3: TGCGCCAGCAGCTTGGGGAGGGGGAGGGACACTGAAGCTTTCTTT. Filled out from reference TRBV5-1 and TRBJ1-1, the complete variable domain reads KAGVTQTPRYLIKTRGQQVTLSCSPISGHRSVSWYQQTPGQGLQFLFEYFSETQRNKGNFPGRFSGRQFSNSRSEMNVSTLELGDSALYLCASSLGRGRDTEAFFGQGTRLTVV.

This clone was detected once. The CDR3 DNA is TGTGCCAGCAGCCCTACTAGTGGGACTAGCTCGGAGGTCGATACGCAGTATTTT. Amino acid sequence: CASSPTSGTSSEVDTQYF. V gene TRBV11-2 combines with J gene TRBJ2-3; TRBD2 matches at 9 bases. Trimming at V came to 5 bases and at J to 6 bases, leaving 18 bases not matched to a gene. The CDR3 loop spans 18 amino acids. Germline assignment: CDR1 SGHAT and CDR2 FQNNGV.

The V and J genes are TRBV2 and TRBJ2-5, with 10 bases lining up with TRBD1. Germline loops: CDR1 SNHLY, CDR2 FYNNEI. Trimming at V came to 6 bases and at J to 1 base, leaving 5 bases not matched to a gene. CDR3 length equals 15 residues. The CDR3 DNA is TGTGCCAGCAGGAGGACAGGGGGTCTCCAAGAGACCCAGTACTTC. Amino acids: CASRRTGGLQETQYF.

The CDR3 region has the DNA TGTGCCAGCAGGGGGGACAGGGGAGCCAACGAGCAGTACTTC. Its translation: CASRGDRGANEQYF. The chain links TRBV6-1 to TRBJ2-7; 10 bases are a match to TRBD1. The V gene's germline CDR1 is MNHNS and CDR2 SASEGT. V trimming: 6 bases; J trimming: 5 bases; junction bases outside the gene matches: 7. There are 14 residues in the CDR3.

The chain carries TRBV4-1 and TRBJ2-7, with TRBD2 matching 11 bases. Looked up from germline, CDR1 is MGHRA and CDR2 is YSYEKL. V gave up 4 bases and J gave up 2 bases; unmatched junction bases: 1. The CDR3 totals 14 residues. The CDR3 spells CASSRGLAAYEQYF. The CDR3 DNA reads as TGCGCCAGCAGCCGGGGACTAGCGGCCTACGAGCAGTACTTC.

The chain uses TRBV4-1 and TRBJ2-5; 8 bases match TRBD1. The CDR3 totals 15 residues. V lost 3 bases, J lost 5 bases, and 8 bases stayed unmatched. The germline CDR1 and CDR2 sequences are MGHRA and YSYEKL. As DNA, the CDR3 is TGCGCCAGCAGCCAGGCGACAGGGGTCGGGGAGACCCAGTACTTC. Translated: CASSQATGVGETQYF.

The chain couples TRBV6-1 to TRBJ2-1, with 8 bases lining up with TRBD1. V dropped 3 bases and J dropped 8; count of bases not matched to a gene: 15. There are 17 residues in the CDR3. Germline CDR1 and CDR2: MNHNS and SASEGT. Written as DNA, the CDR3 is TGTGCCAGCAGTGAGTGGGACAGGCCATTAGGTCTCGATGAGCAGTTCTTC. Translated, it gives CASSEWDRPLGLDEQFF.